The rows below give T cell receptor beta chains drawn from one sample of a study of T-cell memory formation after mild COVID-19. TCRdb re-called the 5' RACE reads with MiXCR, one entry per CDR3 protein. The data show roughly 250,000 distinct CDR3 sequences, with around 17% seen just once and 3.5% held by the top ten. The sample was PBMCs or a T cell subset sorted from them (not recorded which). The receptors were sampled from a man between 18 and 35 years old who had mild COVID-19 (a few samples of this study predate the infection). Cell type and time point are not known. Both conserved end residues are part of each CDR3. Each record gives: D gene, V gene, J gene, clone size, CDR3 DNA, CDR3 protein. D genes are given only for firm matches. Clone size is given for some rows only: seen once, a few or many times, or a class if the clone is expanded.

d_gene: NA; v_gene: TRBV7-2; j_gene: TRBJ2-7; abundance: few; CDR3nt: TGTGCCAGTGGGACCTCTGAACTATACGAGCAGTACTTC; CDR3aa: CASGTSELYEQYF
d_gene: NA; v_gene: TRBV6-2/TRBV6-3; j_gene: TRBJ1-4; abundance: few; CDR3nt: TGTGCCAGCGGTCGGTCGGAGGGTACGCTGTTTTTT; CDR3aa: CASGRSEGTLFF
d_gene: NA; v_gene: TRBV11-2; j_gene: TRBJ2-5; abundance: NA; CDR3nt: TGTGCCAGCAGCTTAGGGCCCCTGAGGGAGACCCAGTACTTC; CDR3aa: CASSLGPLRETQYF
d_gene: TRBD1; v_gene: TRBV27; j_gene: TRBJ2-3; abundance: NA; CDR3nt: TGTGCCAGCAGTCCTCAAAGGACAGGGGGAGATACGCAGTATTTT; CDR3aa: CASSPQRTGGDTQYF
d_gene: NA; v_gene: TRBV5-1; j_gene: TRBJ2-2; abundance: NA; CDR3nt: TGCGCCAGCAGCCAGATACCTGGGAGTACCGGGGAGCTGTTTTTT; CDR3aa: CASSQIPGSTGELFF
d_gene: TRBD1; v_gene: TRBV5-1; j_gene: TRBJ1-2; abundance: NA; CDR3nt: TGCGCCAGCAGCTTGGGGACAGGGGGTACCTATGGCTACACCTTC; CDR3aa: CASSLGTGGTYGYTF
d_gene: NA; v_gene: TRBV29-1; j_gene: TRBJ2-3; abundance: few; CDR3nt: TGCAGCGTTGCGGGGGCTATCTCAGATACGCAGTATTTT; CDR3aa: CSVAGAISDTQYF
d_gene: TRBD1; v_gene: TRBV20-1; j_gene: TRBJ1-1; abundance: many; CDR3nt: TGCAGTGCTAGACAAGGGGGCAGTGTAAACACTGAAGCTTTCTTT; CDR3aa: CSARQGGSVNTEAFF
d_gene: NA; v_gene: TRBV12-3/TRBV12-4; j_gene: TRBJ1-4; abundance: NA; CDR3nt: TGTGCCAGCAGTCAAGGGGGGAGTAATGAAAAACTGTTTTTT; CDR3aa: CASSQGGSNEKLFF
d_gene: TRBD1; v_gene: TRBV4-1; j_gene: TRBJ1-2; abundance: many; CDR3nt: TGCGCCAGCAGCCTGACAGGGCCCTATGGCTACACCTTC; CDR3aa: CASSLTGPYGYTF
d_gene: TRBD2; v_gene: TRBV5-1; j_gene: TRBJ2-3; abundance: few; CDR3nt: TGCGCCAGCAGCCCGGGACTAGCGGGGCCCGGAAAGCAGTATTTT; CDR3aa: CASSPGLAGPGKQYF
d_gene: NA; v_gene: TRBV7-2; j_gene: TRBJ2-3; abundance: few; CDR3nt: TGTGCCAGCAGCTTAGCGCCGTGGGGCAGCACAGATACGCAGTATTTT; CDR3aa: CASSLAPWGSTDTQYF
d_gene: TRBD1; v_gene: TRBV7-9; j_gene: TRBJ2-3; abundance: few; CDR3nt: TGTGCCAGCAGCTTAGGGGACAGGGGCCTCGCAGATACGCAGTATTTT; CDR3aa: CASSLGDRGLADTQYF
d_gene: TRBD2; v_gene: TRBV7-2; j_gene: TRBJ2-7; abundance: NA; CDR3nt: TGTGCCAGCAGCACGTCGCCGGGACTAGCCGCCTACGAGCAGTACTTC; CDR3aa: CASSTSPGLAAYEQYF
d_gene: NA; v_gene: TRBV6-5; j_gene: TRBJ1-2; abundance: NA; CDR3nt: TGTGCCAGCAGTTACTCGAGGGGGGCAGCATATGGCTACACCTTC; CDR3aa: CASSYSRGAAYGYTF
d_gene: NA; v_gene: TRBV3-1; j_gene: TRBJ2-3; abundance: NA; CDR3nt: TGTGCCAGCAGCCAAGACCCCGGGAATCCTTTGCAGTATTTT; CDR3aa: CASSQDPGNPLQYF
d_gene: NA; v_gene: TRBV19; j_gene: TRBJ2-2; abundance: many; CDR3nt: TGTGCCAGTAGTATAGACTGGACCGGGGAGCTGTTTTTT; CDR3aa: CASSIDWTGELFF
d_gene: NA; v_gene: TRBV20-1; j_gene: TRBJ2-3; abundance: NA; CDR3nt: TGCAGTGCTCACGGCGCACCCGCCACAGATACGCAGTATTTT; CDR3aa: CSAHGAPATDTQYF
d_gene: NA; v_gene: TRBV5-1; j_gene: TRBJ2-2; abundance: few; CDR3nt: TGCGCCAGCAGCTTGGAACTAGGGGAAGGCACCGGGGAGCTGTTTTTT; CDR3aa: CASSLELGEGTGELFF
d_gene: NA; v_gene: TRBV24-1; j_gene: TRBJ2-3; abundance: NA; CDR3nt: TGTGCCACCAGTGATCCTGGACGGCCTACAGATACGCAGTATTTT; CDR3aa: CATSDPGRPTDTQYF
d_gene: TRBD1; v_gene: TRBV7-2; j_gene: TRBJ2-3; abundance: many; CDR3nt: TGTGCCAGCAGCTACCTAGGGACAGGGTCTGCAGATACGCAGTATTTT; CDR3aa: CASSYLGTGSADTQYF
d_gene: NA; v_gene: TRBV7-3; j_gene: TRBJ2-1; abundance: NA; CDR3nt: TGTGCCAGCAGCGCTCTCGGGAGCTCCTACAATGAGCAGTTCTTC; CDR3aa: CASSALGSSYNEQFF
d_gene: TRBD1; v_gene: TRBV12-3/TRBV12-4; j_gene: TRBJ1-1; abundance: NA; CDR3nt: TGTGCCAGCAGTCGGACAGGAGCGACTGAAGCTTTCTTT; CDR3aa: CASSRTGATEAFF
d_gene: NA; v_gene: TRBV5-1; j_gene: TRBJ2-2; abundance: NA; CDR3nt: TGCGCCAGCAGCCATCGGGGGTTTGACACCGGGGAGCTGTTTTTT; CDR3aa: CASSHRGFDTGELFF
d_gene: NA; v_gene: TRBV28; j_gene: TRBJ2-1; abundance: once; CDR3nt: TGTGCCAGCGTTGAGTACAATGAGCAGTTCTTC; CDR3aa: CASVEYNEQFF
d_gene: NA; v_gene: TRBV18; j_gene: TRBJ1-6; abundance: NA; CDR3nt: TGTGCCAGCTCACCCGCGGGAGGCCCCTTAGGACCCCTCCACTTT; CDR3aa: CASSPAGGPLGPLHF
d_gene: TRBD1; v_gene: TRBV6-1; j_gene: TRBJ1-4; abundance: few; CDR3nt: TGTGCCAGCAGGGCCAACAGGGGTGAAAAACTGTTTTTT; CDR3aa: CASRANRGEKLFF
d_gene: NA; v_gene: TRBV4-2; j_gene: TRBJ2-3; abundance: few; CDR3nt: TGTGCCAGCAGCCAAGACGGGGCCGGCGTTAGGGCAGATACGCAGTATTTT; CDR3aa: CASSQDGAGVRADTQYF
d_gene: NA; v_gene: TRBV24-1; j_gene: TRBJ1-1; abundance: NA; CDR3nt: TGTGCCACCAGTGTCAACCCTGACAGGCAGGGAGCTTTCTTT; CDR3aa: CATSVNPDRQGAFF
d_gene: NA; v_gene: TRBV20-1; j_gene: TRBJ1-2; abundance: many; CDR3nt: TGCAGTGCTAAGGGGGGAGCTAACTATGGCTACACCTTC; CDR3aa: CSAKGGANYGYTF